The TCR beta chain under discussion was sequenced for a study of human thymus T cells. Study results and limitations: Related research found strongly overlapping thymic repertoires in unrelated individuals. It looked as if thymic and blood repertoires used V and J genes in a biased way.

Thymus was obtained from resections taken during corrective heart surgery. Healthy Finnish infants having corrective surgery for congenital heart defects served as donors. Here immunoSEQ multiplex PCR was the method, and the copy in TCRdb shows in-frame clones only, minus some. The data hold around 130,000 clones, with 90% to 95% observed a single time. About this clone itself: The antigen remains undetermined.

With 3 bases clipped from V and 10 bases from J, the junction kept 16 bases outside the gene matches. The CDR3 is made up of 16 amino acids. CDR1 and CDR2 from the germline V gene are SGHTS and YDEGEE. This TCR was recovered from a boy under two years old with a congenital heart defect but otherwise immunologically healthy. The chain carries TRBV5-8 and TRBJ1-2; TRBD1 aligns across 9 bases. What was sequenced was thymus tissue. The CDR3 DNA reads as TGTGCCAGCAGCTATCCACCTCGCGGGACAGGGTCAATCTACACCTTC. Translated: CASSYPPRGTGSIYTF.